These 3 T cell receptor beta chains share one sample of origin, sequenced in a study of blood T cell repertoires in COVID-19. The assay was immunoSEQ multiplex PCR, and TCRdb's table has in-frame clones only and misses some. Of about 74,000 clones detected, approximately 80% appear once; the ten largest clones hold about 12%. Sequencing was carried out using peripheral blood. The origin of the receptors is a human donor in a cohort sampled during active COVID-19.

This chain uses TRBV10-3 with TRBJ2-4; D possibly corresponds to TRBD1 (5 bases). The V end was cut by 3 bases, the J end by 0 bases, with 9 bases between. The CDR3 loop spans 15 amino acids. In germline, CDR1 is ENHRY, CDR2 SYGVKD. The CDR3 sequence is CAISDDRLAKNIQYF. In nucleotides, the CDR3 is TGTGCCATCAGTGACGACAGACTAGCCAAAAACATTCAGTACTTC.

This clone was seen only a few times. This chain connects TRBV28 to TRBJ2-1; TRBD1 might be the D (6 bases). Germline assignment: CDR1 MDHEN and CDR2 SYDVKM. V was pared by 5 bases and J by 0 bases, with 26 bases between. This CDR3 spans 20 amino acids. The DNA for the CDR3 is TGTGCCAGCAGTCGGACAGCAATAGAGGCTAGAGAAAGCTCCTACAATGAGCAGTTCTTC. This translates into CASSRTAIEARESSYNEQFF. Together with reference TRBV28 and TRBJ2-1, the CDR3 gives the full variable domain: DVKVTQSSRYLVKRTGEKVFLECVQDMDHENMFWYRQDPGLGLRLIYFSYDVKMKEKGDIPEGYSVSREKKERFSLILESASTNQTSMYLCASSRTAIEARESSYNEQFFGPGTRLTVL.

For the CDR3, the DNA is TGCGCCAGCAGCTTGTCCCAGGATCGTAATTCACCCCTCCACTTT. Amino acids: CASSLSQDRNSPLHF. The chain recombines TRBV5-1 with TRBJ1-6, with no clear D. The CDR3 consists of 15 residues. CDR1 is SGHRS and CDR2 is YFSETQ in the germline V gene. The V and J ends lost 1 base and 6 bases respectively, with 11 bases between them.